Below, one T cell receptor (beta chain) is given with its context. The target antigen is unknown. The sample comes from a study of T-cell reconstitution after alpha-beta-depleted transplantation in children. In germline, CDR1 is GTSNPN, CDR2 SVGIG (reference sequence). The CDR3 spans 13 residues. The germline V and J ends were trimmed by 0 bases and 5 bases, with 10 bases remaining between them. Broader study findings: Some patients owed their high day-60 TCRbeta diversity to surviving recipient T cells and thymic progenitors. By one year post-transplant, T-cell counts and diversity largely arose from T cells that were newly produced. The study reportedly traced alpha-beta T cells about two months after transplant to several hundred expanded graft clones.

TCRbeta library preparation incorporated unique molecular identifiers. From the PCR reads, TCRdb called clonotypes with MiXCR, one entry per CDR3 protein. The profile shows 300,000 to 400,000 distinct CDR3 sequences, 16% of them singletons. Sequencing used PBMCs, mostly from graft donor cells, obtained 360 days after TCRalphabeta/CD19-depleted stem cell transplant. The gene calls are TRBV30 and TRBJ1-1, with D maybe TRBD1 (5 bases). This receptor was obtained from a male patient between 2 and 15 years old who had a stem cell transplant for acute lymphoblastic leukemia, so the T cells may come from the graft donor. The CDR3 loop reads CAWSVRGRTEAFF. The CDR3 DNA follows: TGTGCCTGGAGTGTACGGGGACGGACTGAAGCTTTCTTT.